The clone carrying this T cell receptor (beta chain) was picked up many times. What it recognizes is unknown. CDR3 length equals 14 residues. Germline V CDR1 and CDR2: MNHEY, SMNVEV (reference sequence). Trimming cost V 5 bases and J 4 bases; bases outside gene matches: 4. This entry belongs to a study of T cell repertoires in cytomegalovirus infection. Study summary: Both CMV infection and a matching HLA type were indicated by public TCR beta signatures.

Overall study findings and caveats: CMV-specific TCR beta clonotypes restricted by HLA-C were the ones dominating the ex vivo response. Cumulated frequencies of public TCR beta families served to identify carriers of CMV plus the relevant HLA.

TCRdb ran MiXCR on the reads and lists one entry per CDR3 protein. The sample shows 35,000 to 55,000 distinct CDR3 sequences, more than 20% of them seen only once. The gene calls are TRBV27 and TRBJ1-5, with 8 bases aligning to TRBD1. Sequencing input: PBMCs, sequenced either directly or after in vitro stimulation (not recorded which). The sequence was collected from a human donor in good health (CMV status not recorded). Some clones in this sample may be carry-over from other donors' samples. The CDR3 region is CASSPGQGNQPQHF. DNA for the CDR3: TGTGCCAGCAGTCCTGGACAGGGAAATCAGCCCCAGCATTTT.